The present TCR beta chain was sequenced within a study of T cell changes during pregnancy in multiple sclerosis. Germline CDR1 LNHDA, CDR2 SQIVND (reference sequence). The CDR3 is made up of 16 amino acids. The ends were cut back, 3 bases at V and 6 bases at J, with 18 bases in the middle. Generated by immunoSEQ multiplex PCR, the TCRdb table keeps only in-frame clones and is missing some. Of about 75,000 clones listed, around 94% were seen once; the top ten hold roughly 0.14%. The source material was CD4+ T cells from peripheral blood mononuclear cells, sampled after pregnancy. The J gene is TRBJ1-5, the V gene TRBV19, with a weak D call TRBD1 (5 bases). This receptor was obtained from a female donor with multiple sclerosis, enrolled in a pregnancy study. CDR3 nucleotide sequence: TGTGCCAGTAGTATCGGGGGGAGGTCAGTACGTCAGCCCCAGCATTTT. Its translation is CASSIGGRSVRQPQHF.